The 17 T cell receptor beta chains below come from one sample, sequenced in a study of CD8 T cells in Susac syndrome. Random hexamers were used to reverse transcribe about 0.45 to 1 ug of RNA. TCRdb independently ran MiXCR on the immunoSEQ multiplex PCR reads; one entry per CDR3 protein. The repertoire holds about 300,000 distinct CDR3 sequences, with roughly 85% as singletons. Material for sequencing was CD8+ T cells from PBMCs. The receptor source for this set is a human donor with multiple sclerosis.

The rearrangement joins TRBV4-1 to TRBJ1-6; D is possibly TRBD1 (5 bases). The CDR3 has 18 amino acids. V was pared by 4 bases and J by 0 bases, with 16 bases between. CDR1 MGHRA and CDR2 YSYEKL come from the germline V gene. The CDR3 spells CASSPARGASSYNSPLHF. The CDR3 nucleotides read TGCGCCAGCAGCCCAGCAAGAGGGGCGAGCTCCTATAATTCACCCCTCCACTTT.

This chain joins TRBV21-1 and TRBJ2-1; the table's D call TRBD1 went unverified against the DNA. TRBV21-1 is shown as a pseudogene. CDR3 length equals 13 residues. CDR3 region: CASSKPGSNEQFF. In DNA form, the CDR3 reads TGTGCCAGCAGCAAGCCCGGGAGCAATGAGCAGTTCTTC.

This clonotype was seen a handful of times. The chain uses TRBV4-1 and TRBJ1-5; D remains unclear. V shed 6 bases and J shed 6 bases, with 15 bases lying between them. The CDR3 has 14 amino acids. CDR1 MGHRA and CDR2 YSYEKL come from the germline V gene. The CDR3: CASRQMVGAQPQHF. In DNA, the CDR3 is TGCGCCAGCAGACAAATGGTGGGTGCTCAGCCCCAGCATTTT.

This chain connects TRBV30 to TRBJ2-5, with D perhaps assigned TRBD1 or TRBD2 (5 bases each). The CDR3 loop spans 13 amino acids. Germline V gene sequence: CDR1 GTSNPN, CDR2 SVGIG (reference sequence). Deletions cut 4 bases from V and 4 bases from J, with 13 bases between. The CDR3 DNA is TGTGCCTGGAACGGGGCCTTCGGAGAGACCCAGTACTTC. Its protein is CAWNGAFGETQYF. Full variable domain (rest looked up from reference TRBV30 and TRBJ2-5): SQTIHQWPATLVQPVGSPLSLECTVEGTSNPNLYWYRQAAGRGLQLLFYSVGIGQISSEVPQNLSASRPQDRQFILSSKKLLLSDSGFYLCAWNGAFGETQYFGPGTRLLVL.

The genes are TRBV3-1 and TRBJ1-2; 7 bases align to TRBD1. V shed 11 bases and J 2 bases; nucleotides not matched to a gene: 20. CDR3 length: 17 amino acids. The germline gives CDR1 LGHDT, CDR2 YNNKEL (reference sequence). CDR3 in amino acids: CAWRTSTGIKPNYGYTF. DNA of the CDR3: TGTGCCTGGCGGACTTCGACAGGGATAAAACCGAACTATGGCTACACCTTC. The variable domain in full, with the rest retrieved from reference TRBV3-1 and TRBJ1-2, is DTAVSQTPKYLVTQMGNDKSIKCEQNLGHDTMYWYKQDSKKFLKIMFSYNNKELIINETVPNRFSPKSPDKAHLNLHINSLELGDSAVYFCAWRTSTGIKPNYGYTFGSGTRLTVV.

The genes are TRBV20-1 and TRBJ2-7; no firm D call. V was trimmed by 3 bases and J by 2 bases, leaving 8 bases between them. CDR1 and CDR2 from the germline V gene are DFQATT and SNEGSKA (reference sequence). The CDR3 extends over 12 amino acids. Here the CDR3 DNA reads TGCAGTGCTAGCGACATTACCTACGAGCAGTACTTC. It codes for CSASDITYEQYF.

This clonotype was seen a few times. For the CDR3, the DNA is TGTGCCAGCAGTTATCCTCCCCAGGGGGATGAGCAGTTCTTC. Protein sequence: CASSYPPQGDEQFF. This rearrangement joins TRBV6-5 to TRBJ2-1, with 7 bases that match TRBD1. Germline CDR1 reads MNHEY; CDR2 reads SVGAGI. The CDR3 totals 14 residues. The trim removed 3 bases at V and 8 bases at J, leaving 7 bases unmatched.

The chain links TRBV14 to TRBJ1-1; D call uncertain. The CDR3 totals 17 residues. CDR1 and CDR2 (germline): SGHDN, FVKESK. Trimming shortened V by 1 base and J by 5 bases, and 20 bases separated the two germline ends. In DNA form, the CDR3 reads TGTGCCAGCAGCCAAGTAAAGACACAATTGTGGGAAACTGAAGCTTTCTTT. Translation gives CASSQVKTQLWETEAFF. Full variable domain (remainder filled in from reference TRBV14 and TRBJ1-1): EAGVTQFPSHSVIEKGQTVTLRCDPISGHDNLYWYRRVMGKEIKFLLHFVKESKQDESGMPNNRFLAERTGGTYSTLKVQPAELEDSGVYFCASSQVKTQLWETEAFFGQGTRLTVV.

The chain links TRBV29-1 to TRBJ2-7, with D possibly TRBD2 on 7 matching bases. V lost 3 bases to trimming and J lost 3 bases, with 18 bases between them. This CDR3 has 15 amino acids. The germline V gene encodes CDR1 SQVTM and CDR2 ANQGSEA. CDR3 nucleotides: TGCAGCGTTGAGGGACATTCTAGCGGATACTACGAGCAGTACTTC. It is translated as CSVEGHSSGYYEQYF.

The rearrangement links TRBV5-1 to TRBJ2-1; no clear D. Germline CDR1 reads SGHRS; CDR2 reads YFSETQ. This CDR3 spans 14 amino acids. The ends were cut back, 3 bases at V and 10 bases at J, with 17 bases in the middle. CDR3 in amino acids: CASSSSRTFGEQFF. The CDR3 coding sequence is TGCGCCAGCAGCTCGAGCCGGACCTTCGGGGAGCAGTTCTTC.

The chain couples TRBV4-3 to TRBJ2-4, with D unclear. The CDR3 length is 15 residues. Germline V gene lookup returns CDR1 LGHNA and CDR2 YSLEER. V was clipped by 0 bases and J by 7 bases, with 13 bases between them. CDR3 in amino acids: CASSQEGKAMNIQYF. For the CDR3, the DNA is TGCGCCAGCAGCCAAGAGGGGAAAGCCATGAACATTCAGTACTTC.

This clonotype has more than one count but fewer than ten. This rearrangement joins TRBV19 to TRBJ2-1, with 12 bases lining up with TRBD1. Germline V CDR1 and CDR2: LNHDA, SQIVND (reference sequence). CDR3 length equals 14 residues. V was clipped by 9 bases and J by 9 bases; unmatched bases: 9. The CDR3 DNA is TGTGCCAGCAAAACCGGGACAGGGGGCACTGAGCAGTTCTTC. Translated, it gives CASKTGTGGTEQFF.

The V and J genes are TRBV5-6 and TRBJ1-4, with D possibly TRBD1 on 6 matching bases. The germline V gene encodes CDR1 SGHDT and CDR2 YYEEEE. Trimming shortened V by 0 bases and J by 7 bases, and 16 bases separated the two germline ends. The CDR3 spans 16 residues. Here the CDR3 reads CASSLDPSRGSEKLFF. The CDR3 DNA follows: TGTGCCAGCAGCTTGGATCCGAGCAGGGGTAGTGAAAAACTGTTTTTT.

This clonotype has only one observation. The V call is TRBV30, the J call TRBJ2-1, with D possibly being TRBD1 (5 bases). The CDR3 contains 12 residues. V was trimmed by 5 bases and J by 1 base, leaving 6 bases between them. CDR1 and CDR2 (germline): GTSNPN, SVGIG (reference sequence). Here the CDR3 DNA reads TGTGCCTGGCAGGGTTCCTACAATGAGCAGTTCTTC. Protein sequence: CAWQGSYNEQFF.

In this sample, this clonotype turned up once. This chain links TRBV7-9 with TRBJ2-7; 8 bases line up with TRBD1. There are 15 residues in the CDR3. Germline V CDR1 and CDR2: SEHNR, FQNEAQ (reference sequence). V dropped 1 base and J dropped 3; count of bases not matched to a gene: 5. The CDR3 nucleotides are TGTGCCAGCAGCTTAGTCCCGACAGGGGTCTACGAGCAGTACTTC. Amino acids: CASSLVPTGVYEQYF.

This sequence joins TRBV30 and TRBJ1-2; unclear D gene. This CDR3 comprises 13 residues. The germline V gene has CDR1 GTSNPN and CDR2 SVGIG (reference sequence). The V end lost 3 bases, the J end lost 4 bases, and 12 bases lay between the germline ends. The CDR3 DNA follows: TGTGCCTGGAGCGATACAGACTCCTATGGCTACACCTTC. Translation gives CAWSDTDSYGYTF. Together with reference TRBV30 and TRBJ1-2, the CDR3 gives the full variable domain: SQTIHQWPATLVQPVGSPLSLECTVEGTSNPNLYWYRQAAGRGLQLLFYSVGIGQISSEVPQNLSASRPQDRQFILSSKKLLLSDSGFYLCAWSDTDSYGYTFGSGTRLTVV.

V usage is TRBV20-1 and J usage is TRBJ2-4; TRBD1 aligns across 10 bases. This CDR3 region has 15 residues. Germline V lookup: CDR1 DFQATT, CDR2 SNEGSKA (reference sequence). The V segment lost 3 bases and the J segment 0 bases; nucleotides outside the gene matches: 2. The chain's CDR3 is CSARGQGIAKNIQYF. The CDR3 DNA reads TGCAGTGCTAGGGGACAGGGGATAGCCAAAAACATTCAGTACTTC.